Below, 32 T cell receptor beta chains from the same sample are listed, as sequenced in a study of shared clonotypes between healthy human individuals. The method was immunoSEQ multiplex PCR; TCRdb's version includes in-frame clones alone and lacks a portion of them. Counted here are over 400,000 clones, approximately 80% occurring once; the ten biggest clones make up approximately 12%. Sequences were obtained from PBMCs. Receptor source: a woman between 40 and 55 years old in good health. Some clones in this sample may be carry-over from other donors' samples.

The chain couples TRBV27 to TRBJ1-2, with D possibly TRBD1 on 5 matching bases. Trimming cost V 8 bases and J 7 bases, with 20 bases left between them. Germline CDR1 is MNHEY and CDR2 is SMNVEV (reference sequence). The CDR3 runs 14 residues. CDR3 DNA: TGTGCCAGCGGCCTCCAAGGAGGGACTTTTGGCTACACCTTC. Amino acids: CASGLQGGTFGYTF.

The genes are TRBV9 and TRBJ2-3; TRBD2 might be the D (5 bases). This CDR3 is 15 amino acids long. Germline V gene sequence: CDR1 SGDLS, CDR2 YYNGEE. V lost 0 bases to trimming and J lost 5 bases, with 13 bases between them. Here the CDR3 reads CASSVEGGRGDTQYF. Here the CDR3 DNA reads TGTGCCAGCAGCGTAGAGGGTGGGAGAGGAGATACGCAGTATTTT.

About this clone itself: Its ends do not fully match the called genes, so a read error is possible. The gene calls are TRBV7-7 and TRBJ2-5; D possibly corresponds to TRBD2 (5 bases). Germline CDR1 SSHAT, CDR2 FNYEAQ (reference sequence). The CDR3 loop spans 14 amino acids. DNA for the CDR3: TGTGCTAGCAGCTTAGGTCCGGGACAAGAGACCCAGTACTTC. It codes for CASSLGPGQETQYF.

The chain uses TRBV6-5 and TRBJ1-4, with a weak D call TRBD1 (5 bases). This CDR3 has 13 residues. The germline V gene encodes CDR1 MNHEY and CDR2 SVGAGI. Trimming took off 8 bases at V and 4 bases at J, with 11 bases between the two ends. CDR3 protein: CASGAGDNEKLFF. For the CDR3, the DNA is TGTGCCAGCGGGGCAGGCGATAATGAAAAACTGTTTTTT.

J is TRBJ2-7 and V is TRBV27; 8 positions match TRBD2. The junction had 13 bases not matched to a gene; V was cut back by 2 bases and J by 10 bases. CDR3 size: 15 residues. Germline assignment: CDR1 MNHEY and CDR2 SMNVEV (reference sequence). The CDR3 loop reads CASSLGTGLEELQYF. The CDR3, as DNA: TGTGCCAGCAGTTTAGGGACGGGACTAGAAGAACTTCAGTACTTC.

The chain carries TRBV5-4 and TRBJ2-7; D remains unclear. Trimming took 2 bases from V and 6 from J, leaving 9 bases between them. Germline CDR1 SGHNT, CDR2 YYREEE (reference sequence). The CDR3 extends over 12 amino acids. The CDR3, as DNA: TGTGCCAGCAGCTTTTGGGGATCCGAGCAGTACTTC. As protein: CASSFWGSEQYF.

The chain joins TRBV27 to TRBJ2-2; D call uncertain. This CDR3 spans 16 amino acids. The germline gives CDR1 MNHEY, CDR2 SMNVEV (reference sequence). V dropped 1 base and J dropped 3 bases, with 12 bases sitting between them. CDR3 DNA: TGTGCCAGCAGTTTATTGGGGATTATGGACACCGGGGAGCTGTTTTTT. Translating gives CASSLLGIMDTGELFF.

This chain joins TRBV7-8 and TRBJ2-7; D gene uncertain. Germline V gene sequence: CDR1 SGHVS, CDR2 FQNEAQ. CDR3 length: 17 residues. Trimming left V 2 bases short and J 2 bases short, with 19 bases between. CDR3 DNA: TGTGCCAGCAGCTTAAATCAAGCCGTGGGGATCCCCTACGAGCAGTACTTC. Translated: CASSLNQAVGIPYEQYF.

The CDR3 coding sequence is TGTGCCAGCAGTTTATCAGGGTCTGATGAAAAACTGTTTTTT. As protein: CASSLSGSDEKLFF. The rearrangement joins TRBV27 to TRBJ1-4; D call uncertain. The CDR3 consists of 14 residues. Germline CDR1 and CDR2: MNHEY and SMNVEV (reference sequence). The V and J ends lost 0 bases and 6 bases respectively, with 8 bases between them.

This clone was seen ten or more times. J is TRBJ1-1 and V is TRBV10-3, with TRBD1 identical over 9 bases. With V trimmed by 9 bases and J by 7 bases, 9 bases remained unmatched. This CDR3 region has 13 residues. Germline loops: CDR1 ENHRY, CDR2 SYGVKD. The CDR3 protein is CAISGGTGLEAFF. CDR3 nucleotide sequence: TGTGCCATATCAGGGGGGACAGGGCTTGAAGCTTTCTTT.

The chain is built from TRBV11-2 and TRBJ2-1; 11 nucleotides align to TRBD2. Germline loops: CDR1 SGHAT, CDR2 FQNNGV. The junction had 4 bases not matched to a gene; V was cut back by 5 bases and J by 4 bases. The CDR3 runs 15 residues. As DNA, the CDR3 is TGTGCCAGCAGCCTGAGGACTAGCGGGTACAATGAGCAGTTCTTC. This gives the protein CASSLRTSGYNEQFF.

As concerns this clone: A single base is all that separates this from a far larger clone, so a read error is likely. Different DNA sequences within this sample yield the same CDR3. The V gene is TRBV30, the J gene TRBJ1-5; D unresolved. V lost 3 bases to trimming and J lost 1 base, with 4 bases between them. Germline V gives CDR1 GTSNPN, CDR2 SVGIG (reference sequence). The CDR3 is made up of 12 amino acids. The CDR3: CAWSGSNQPQHF. Written as DNA, the CDR3 is TGTGCCTGGAGCGGGAGCAATCAGCCCCAGCATTTT.

The chain is built from TRBV5-4 and TRBJ2-1; D is unresolved. Germline CDR1 reads SGHNT; CDR2 reads YYREEE (reference sequence). The CDR3 runs to 16 residues. Between the trimmed V and J ends, which lost 0 bases and 0 bases, there was a span of 10 bases. CDR3 amino acids: CASSLGARVSYNEQFF. DNA for the CDR3: TGTGCCAGCAGCTTGGGGGCACGCGTCTCCTACAATGAGCAGTTCTTC. Filled out from reference TRBV5-4 and TRBJ2-1, the complete variable domain reads ETGVTQSPTHLIKTRGQQVTLRCSSQSGHNTVSWYQQALGQGPQFIFQYYREEENGRGNFPPRFSGLQFPNYSSELNVNALELDDSALYLCASSLGARVSYNEQFFGPGTRLTVL.

This clone turned up a few times. CDR3 bases: TGTGCCAGCAGCGTACTAGCGGGAGAAGGGACAGATACGCAGTATTTT. Translation: CASSVLAGEGTDTQYF. The chain combines TRBV9 with TRBJ2-3, with TRBD2 matching 10 bases. V was clipped by 1 base and J by 3 bases; unmatched bases: 5. CDR1 SGDLS and CDR2 YYNGEE come from the germline V gene. This CDR3 has 16 residues.

In its sample, this clone was seen many times. V usage is TRBV5-8 and J usage is TRBJ2-1, with a possible D match to TRBD1 (5 bases). The V and J ends lost 4 bases and 6 bases respectively, with 20 bases between them. The CDR3 contains 16 residues. Germline V gene sequence: CDR1 SGHTS, CDR2 YDEGEE. The CDR3 coding sequence is TGTGCCAGCAGCGCTGGGGTACACAGGACACTCAATGAGCAGTTCTTC. It yields the protein CASSAGVHRTLNEQFF.

The chain employs TRBV7-9 and TRBJ2-5, with D unclear. Deletions cut 1 base from V and 4 bases from J, with 7 bases between. Germline V gives CDR1 SEHNR, CDR2 FQNEAQ (reference sequence). The CDR3 covers 13 residues. In DNA, the CDR3 is TGTGCCAGCAGCTTAGGGTCCGGAGAGACCCAGTACTTC. Amino acids: CASSLGSGETQYF.

As regards this clone: Other DNA variants within this sample encode the same CDR3. The rearrangement uses TRBV5-1 and TRBJ2-5; no clear D gene. Germline loops: CDR1 SGHRS, CDR2 YFSETQ. V shed 0 bases and J shed 4 bases, with 7 bases lying between them. The CDR3 covers 13 residues. The CDR3 DNA reads as TGCGCCAGCAGCTTGGGGGTTGCAGAGACCCAGTACTTC. Translating gives CASSLGVAETQYF. Filled out from reference TRBV5-1 and TRBJ2-5, the complete variable domain reads KAGVTQTPRYLIKTRGQQVTLSCSPISGHRSVSWYQQTPGQGLQFLFEYFSETQRNKGNFPGRFSGRQFSNSRSEMNVSTLELGDSALYLCASSLGVAETQYFGPGTRLLVL.

Note on this clone: This may arise from a read error, as a much more abundant clone is one base away. Other nucleotide sequences in the sample specify the same CDR3. This rearrangement joins TRBV4-3 to TRBJ2-7; D remains unclear. Germline CDR1 and CDR2: LGHNA and YSLEER. CDR3 length: 14 residues. Between the trimmed V and J ends, which lost 0 bases and 2 bases, there was a span of 8 bases. CDR3 sequence reads: CASSQDLGPYEQYF. The CDR3 DNA reads as TGCGCCAGCAGCCAAGATCTCGGGCCCTACGAGCAGTACTTC.

This clone came up many times. This CDR3 is also generated by other DNA sequences in the sample. The CDR3 nucleotides read TGTGCCAGCAGTTTAACAGGGCGTGGGGCCAACGTCCTGACTTTC. Residues: CASSLTGRGANVLTF. The gene calls are TRBV27 and TRBJ2-6; the D gene is possibly TRBD1 (6 bases). Trimming shortened V by 2 bases and J by 3 bases, and 8 bases separated the two germline ends. The CDR3 has 15 amino acids. Per the germline V gene, CDR1 is MNHEY and CDR2 is SMNVEV (reference sequence).

CDR3: CASSLSGNQPQHF. The CDR3, as DNA: TGTGCCAGCAGCTTATCCGGGAATCAGCCCCAGCATTTT. This sequence joins TRBV11-2 and TRBJ1-5; no definite D call. The CDR3 extends over 13 amino acids. Trimming took 2 bases from V and 4 from J, leaving 6 bases between them. From germline, CDR1 is SGHAT and CDR2 FQNNGV. The entire variable domain, with the rest obtained from reference TRBV11-2 and TRBJ1-5, is as follows: EAGVAQSPRYKIIEKRQSVAFWCNPISGHATLYWYQQILGQGPKLLIQFQNNGVVDDSQLPKDRFSAERLKGVDSTLKIQPAKLEDSAVYLCASSLSGNQPQHFGDGTRLSIL.

This chain uses TRBV7-9 with TRBJ2-3; TRBD1 aligns across 8 bases. J lost 4 bases, V lost 5 bases, and 11 bases had no gene match. In germline, CDR1 is SEHNR, CDR2 FQNEAQ (reference sequence). The CDR3 length is 16 residues. CDR3 in DNA: TGTGCCAGCAGCCCAGGACCAGGGGGCGGTCCAGATACGCAGTATTTT. Translating gives CASSPGPGGGPDTQYF.

The chain combines TRBV30 with TRBJ2-3; 12 bases are shared with TRBD2. Germline CDR1 reads GTSNPN; CDR2 reads SVGIG (reference sequence). With 7 bases clipped from V and 3 bases from J, the junction kept 11 bases outside the gene matches. CDR3 length: 16 amino acids. In DNA form, the CDR3 reads TGTGCCTCCGACAGACTAGCGGGAGAAGAGACAGATACGCAGTATTTT. Encoded protein: CASDRLAGEETDTQYF.

The J gene is TRBJ2-7, the V gene TRBV6-5; 8 bases fit TRBD1. The CDR3 is 13 amino acids. Germline loops: CDR1 MNHEY, CDR2 SVGAGI. J lost 6 bases, V lost 5 bases, and 6 bases had no gene match. The CDR3 DNA sequence: TGTGCCAGCAGTACCGGACAGGGTACCGAGCAGTACTTC. Translating gives CASSTGQGTEQYF.

This clone was observed a single time. The rearrangement uses TRBV5-6 and TRBJ1-1; D remains ambiguous. V was pared by 0 bases and J by 7 bases, with 13 bases between. The CDR3 runs 14 residues. The germline V gene encodes CDR1 SGHDT and CDR2 YYEEEE. This chain's CDR3 is CASSLGGVESEAFF. Here the CDR3 DNA reads TGTGCCAGCAGCTTGGGTGGGGTCGAAAGTGAAGCTTTCTTT.

The rearrangement links TRBV15 to TRBJ2-7, with a possible D match to TRBD2 (6 bases). The CDR3 loop spans 15 amino acids. V dropped 1 base and J dropped 3 bases, with 13 bases sitting between them. CDR1 and CDR2 (germline): LNHNV, YYDKDF (reference sequence). CDR3 DNA: TGTGCCACCAGCAGAGGGGGGGAGCTGGGCTACGAGCAGTACTTC. This codes for CATSRGGELGYEQYF.

The chain recombines TRBV28 with TRBJ2-5; possible D gene TRBD1, 5 bases. The V end was cut by 6 bases, the J end by 1 base, with 12 bases between. Germline V gene sequence: CDR1 MDHEN, CDR2 SYDVKM. The CDR3 is 14 residues long. CDR3 region: CASRLGQAQETQYF. The CDR3 DNA reads as TGTGCCAGCAGGCTGGGGCAGGCCCAAGAGACCCAGTACTTC. The variable domain in full, completed from reference TRBV28 and TRBJ2-5, reads DVKVTQSSRYLVKRTGEKVFLECVQDMDHENMFWYRQDPGLGLRLIYFSYDVKMKEKGDIPEGYSVSREKKERFSLILESASTNQTSMYLCASRLGQAQETQYFGPGTRLLVL.

This clone has a handful of counts. The rearrangement links TRBV5-1 to TRBJ2-1; TRBD2 agrees at 8 bases. CDR1 is SGHRS and CDR2 is YFSETQ in the germline V gene. V lost 7 bases and J lost 11; bases outside the gene matches: 11. The CDR3 consists of 13 residues. The CDR3 DNA sequence: TGCGCCAGCTCTTTAGCGGGATACGTAAAGCAGTTCTTC. Translation: CASSLAGYVKQFF.

Note on this clone: The sample contains more than one DNA sequence encoding this CDR3. The V gene is TRBV27, the J gene TRBJ1-2; D call uncertain. This CDR3 comprises 13 residues. V lost 0 bases and J 0 bases, leaving 2 bases between the germline ends. Germline V gene sequence: CDR1 MNHEY, CDR2 SMNVEV (reference sequence). Here the CDR3 reads CASSLSSNYGYTF. The CDR3 region has the DNA TGTGCCAGCAGTTTATCCTCTAACTATGGCTACACCTTC.

In regard to this clone: Distinct nucleotide sequences in the sample also encode this CDR3. V usage is TRBV19 and J usage is TRBJ2-7; D possibly matches TRBD1 or TRBD2 (5 bases each). The germline V and J ends were trimmed by 4 bases and 2 bases, with 9 bases remaining between them. The length of the CDR3 is 13 residues. The germline V gene has CDR1 LNHDA and CDR2 SQIVND (reference sequence). The CDR3 here is CASSRDRTYEQYF. The CDR3 nucleotides read TGTGCCAGTAGTAGGGACCGAACCTACGAGCAGTACTTC. The full variable domain, in which reference TRBV19 and TRBJ2-7 provide the parts outside the CDR3, is DGGITQSPKYLFRKEGQNVTLSCEQNLNHDAMYWYRQDPGQGLRLIYYSQIVNDFQKGDIAEGYSVSREKKESFPLTVTSAQKNPTAFYLCASSRDRTYEQYFGPGTRLTVT.

This rearrangement joins TRBV28 to TRBJ2-5, with D perhaps TRBD2 (7 bases). The J call may be mistaken, given a closer DNA end match to TRBJ2-7. The CDR3 runs to 14 residues. Germline CDR1 reads MDHEN; CDR2 reads SYDVKM. CDR3 in amino acids: CASGGATNSYEQYF. In DNA, the CDR3 is TGTGCCAGCGGGGGGGCAACGAACTCCTACGAGCAGTACTTC.

This clone appeared once. Other nucleotide sequences in the sample specify the same CDR3. The rearrangement uses TRBV7-3 and TRBJ2-2; maybe TRBD1 (5 bases). V shed 5 bases and J shed 1 base, with 8 bases lying between them. The CDR3 totals 14 residues. The germline CDR1 and CDR2 sequences are SGHTA and FQGTGA. For the CDR3, the DNA is TGTGCCAGCAGCCTGACAGTGAACACCGGGGAGCTGTTTTTT. It translates to CASSLTVNTGELFF.

This chain links TRBV10-1 with TRBJ1-5; maybe TRBD1 (5 bases). The V gene's germline CDR1 is WNHNN and CDR2 SYGVQD (reference sequence). This CDR3 has 14 residues. Trimming took 9 bases from V and 0 from J, leaving 12 bases between them. The CDR3 DNA reads as TGCGCCAGGCAACAGGAATATAGCAATCAGCCCCAGCATTTT. It specifies CARQQEYSNQPQHF.